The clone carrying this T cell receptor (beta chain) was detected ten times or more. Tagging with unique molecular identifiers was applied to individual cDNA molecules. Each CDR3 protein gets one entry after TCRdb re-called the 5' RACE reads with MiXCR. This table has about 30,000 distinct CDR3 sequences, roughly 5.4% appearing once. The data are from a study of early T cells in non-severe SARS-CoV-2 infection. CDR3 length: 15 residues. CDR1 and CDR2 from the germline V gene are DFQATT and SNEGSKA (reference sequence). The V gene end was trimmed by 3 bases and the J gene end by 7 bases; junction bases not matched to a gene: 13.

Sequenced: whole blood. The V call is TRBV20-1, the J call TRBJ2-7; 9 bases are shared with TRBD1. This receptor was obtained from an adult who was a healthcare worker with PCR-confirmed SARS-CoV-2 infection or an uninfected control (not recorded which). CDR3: CSARLPLQGAREQYF. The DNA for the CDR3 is TGCAGTGCTAGGTTACCTTTACAGGGGGCAAGGGAGCAGTACTTC.